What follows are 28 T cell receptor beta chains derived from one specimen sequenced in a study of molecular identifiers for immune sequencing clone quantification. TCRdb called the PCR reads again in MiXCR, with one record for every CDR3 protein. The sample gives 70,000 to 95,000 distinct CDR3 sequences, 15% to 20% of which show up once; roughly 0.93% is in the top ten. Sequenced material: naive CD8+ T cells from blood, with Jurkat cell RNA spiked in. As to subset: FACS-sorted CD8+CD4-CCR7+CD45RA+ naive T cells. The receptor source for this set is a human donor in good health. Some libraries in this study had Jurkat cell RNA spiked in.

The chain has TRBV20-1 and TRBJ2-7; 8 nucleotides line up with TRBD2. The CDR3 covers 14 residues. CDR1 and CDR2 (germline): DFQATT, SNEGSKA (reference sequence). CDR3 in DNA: TGCAGCGCAATGGGACTAGTGGACGTCTACGAGCAGTACTTC. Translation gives CSAMGLVDVYEQYF.

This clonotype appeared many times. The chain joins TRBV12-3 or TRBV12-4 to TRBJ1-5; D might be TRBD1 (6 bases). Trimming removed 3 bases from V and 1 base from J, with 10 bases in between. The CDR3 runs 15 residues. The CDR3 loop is CASSLRGGSNQPQHF. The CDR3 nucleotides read TGTGCCAGCAGTTTGAGGGGGGGAAGCAATCAGCCCCAGCATTTT.

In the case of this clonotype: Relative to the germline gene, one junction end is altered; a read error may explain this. The CDR3: CASSPDAPQETPYF. For the CDR3, the DNA is TGTGCCAGCAGCCCTGACGCCCCGCAAGAGACCCCGTACTTC. V gene TRBV7-9 combines with J gene TRBJ2-5, with D unresolved. From germline, CDR1 is SEHNR and CDR2 FQNEAQ (reference sequence). The length of the CDR3 is 14 residues.

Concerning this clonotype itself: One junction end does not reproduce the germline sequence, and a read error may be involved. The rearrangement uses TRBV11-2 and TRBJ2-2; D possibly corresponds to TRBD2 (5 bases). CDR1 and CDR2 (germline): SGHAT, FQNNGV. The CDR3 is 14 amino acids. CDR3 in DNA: TGTGCCAGCAGCTTAGTTTTAAGGGCCGGGGAGCTGGTTTTT. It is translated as CASSLVLRAGELVF.

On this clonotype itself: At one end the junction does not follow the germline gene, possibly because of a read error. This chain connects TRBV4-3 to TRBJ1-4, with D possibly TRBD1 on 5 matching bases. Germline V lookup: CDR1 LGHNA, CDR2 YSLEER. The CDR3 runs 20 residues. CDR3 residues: CASGQDLSCGQGGNNEKLFF. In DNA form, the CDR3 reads TGCGCCAGCGGCCAAGATCTATCGTGCGGGCAGGGAGGGAATAATGAAAAACTGTTTTTT.

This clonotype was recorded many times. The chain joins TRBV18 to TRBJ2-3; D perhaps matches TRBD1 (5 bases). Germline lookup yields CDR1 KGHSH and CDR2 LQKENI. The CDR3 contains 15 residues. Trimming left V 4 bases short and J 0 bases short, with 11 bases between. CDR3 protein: CASSHVGPSTDTQYF. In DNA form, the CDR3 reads TGTGCCAGCTCACATGTGGGGCCTAGCACAGATACGCAGTATTTT.

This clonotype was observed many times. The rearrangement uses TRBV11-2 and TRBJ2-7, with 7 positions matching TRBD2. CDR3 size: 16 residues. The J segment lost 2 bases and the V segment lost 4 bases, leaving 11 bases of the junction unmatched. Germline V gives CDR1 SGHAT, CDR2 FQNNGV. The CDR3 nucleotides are TGTGCCAGCAGCTCCAATAGGGACTACCCTCCCTACGAGCAGTACTTC. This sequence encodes CASSSNRDYPPYEQYF.

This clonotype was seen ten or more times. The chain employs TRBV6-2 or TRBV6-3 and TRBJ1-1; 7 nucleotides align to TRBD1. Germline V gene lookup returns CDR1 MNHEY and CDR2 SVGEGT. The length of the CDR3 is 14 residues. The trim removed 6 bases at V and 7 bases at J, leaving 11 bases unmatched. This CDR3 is CASSPDRLNSEAFF. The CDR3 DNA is TGTGCCAGCAGCCCGGACAGGCTAAATAGTGAAGCTTTCTTT.

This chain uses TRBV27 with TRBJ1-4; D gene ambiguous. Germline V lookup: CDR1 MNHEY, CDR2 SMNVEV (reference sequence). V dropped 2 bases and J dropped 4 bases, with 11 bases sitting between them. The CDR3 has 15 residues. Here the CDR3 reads CASSLTAAGNEKLFF. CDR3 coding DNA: TGTGCCAGCAGTTTAACGGCAGCGGGTAATGAAAAACTGTTTTTT.

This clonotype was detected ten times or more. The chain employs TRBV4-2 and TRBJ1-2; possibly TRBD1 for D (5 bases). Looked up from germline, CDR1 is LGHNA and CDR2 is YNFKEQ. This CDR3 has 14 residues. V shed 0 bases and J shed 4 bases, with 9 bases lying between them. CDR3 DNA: TGTGCCAGCAGCCAAGATGGGGCCGGCTATGGCTACACCTTC. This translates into CASSQDGAGYGYTF.

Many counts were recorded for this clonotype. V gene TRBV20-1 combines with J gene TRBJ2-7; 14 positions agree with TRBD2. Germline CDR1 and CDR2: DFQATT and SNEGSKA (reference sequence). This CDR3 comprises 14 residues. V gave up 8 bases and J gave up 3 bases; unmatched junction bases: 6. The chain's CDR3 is CSSRTSGRIYEQYF. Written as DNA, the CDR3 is TGCAGTTCCCGGACTAGCGGGAGGATCTACGAGCAGTACTTC.

The CDR3 sequence: CASSSTGTGLNEQFF. For the CDR3, the DNA is TGTGCCAGCAGCTCCACCGGGACAGGTCTCAATGAGCAGTTCTTC. The rearrangement links TRBV9 to TRBJ2-1, with TRBD1 matching over 8 bases. The germline gives CDR1 SGDLS, CDR2 YYNGEE. Trimming cost V 4 bases and J 6 bases; bases outside gene matches: 9. The CDR3 loop spans 15 amino acids.

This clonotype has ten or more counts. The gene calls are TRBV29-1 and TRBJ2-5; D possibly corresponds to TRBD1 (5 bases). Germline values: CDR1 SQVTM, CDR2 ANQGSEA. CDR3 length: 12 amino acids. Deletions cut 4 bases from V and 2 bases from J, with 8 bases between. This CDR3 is CSVGTGQETQYF. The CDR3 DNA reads TGCAGCGTTGGAACAGGACAAGAGACCCAGTACTTC.

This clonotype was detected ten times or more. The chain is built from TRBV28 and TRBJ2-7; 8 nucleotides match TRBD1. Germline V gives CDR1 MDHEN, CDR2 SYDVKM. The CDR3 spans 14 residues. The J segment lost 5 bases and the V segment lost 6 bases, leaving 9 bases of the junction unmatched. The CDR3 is CASSPRQGIHEQYF. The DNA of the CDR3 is TGTGCCAGCAGCCCAAGACAGGGGATCCACGAGCAGTACTTC.

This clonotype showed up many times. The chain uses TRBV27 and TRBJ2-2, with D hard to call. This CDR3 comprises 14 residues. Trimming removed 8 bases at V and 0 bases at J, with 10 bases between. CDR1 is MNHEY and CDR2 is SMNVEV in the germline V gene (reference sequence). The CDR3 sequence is CASGLGPNTGELFF. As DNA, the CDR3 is TGTGCCAGCGGGTTAGGACCGAACACCGGGGAGCTGTTTTTT.

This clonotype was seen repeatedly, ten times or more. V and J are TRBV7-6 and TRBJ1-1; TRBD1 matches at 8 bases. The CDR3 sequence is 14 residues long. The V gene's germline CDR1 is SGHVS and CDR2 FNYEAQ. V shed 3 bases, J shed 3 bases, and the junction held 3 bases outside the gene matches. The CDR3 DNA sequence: TGTGCCAGCAGCTTTGACAGGGGAGACACTGAAGCTTTCTTT. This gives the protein CASSFDRGDTEAFF.

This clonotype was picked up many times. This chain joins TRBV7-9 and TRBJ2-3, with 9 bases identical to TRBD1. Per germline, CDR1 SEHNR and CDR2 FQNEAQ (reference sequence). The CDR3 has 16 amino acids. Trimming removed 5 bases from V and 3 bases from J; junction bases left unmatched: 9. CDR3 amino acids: CASSPRPGTGTDTQYF. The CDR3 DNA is TGTGCCAGCAGCCCACGCCCGGGGACAGGGACAGATACGCAGTATTTT.

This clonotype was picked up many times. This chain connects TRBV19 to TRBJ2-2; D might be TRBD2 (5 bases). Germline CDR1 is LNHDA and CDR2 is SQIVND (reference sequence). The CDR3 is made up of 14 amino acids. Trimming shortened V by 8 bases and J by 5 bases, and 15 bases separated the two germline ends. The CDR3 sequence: CASDATSWTGELFF. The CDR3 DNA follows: TGTGCCAGTGACGCTACTAGTTGGACCGGGGAGCTGTTTTTT.

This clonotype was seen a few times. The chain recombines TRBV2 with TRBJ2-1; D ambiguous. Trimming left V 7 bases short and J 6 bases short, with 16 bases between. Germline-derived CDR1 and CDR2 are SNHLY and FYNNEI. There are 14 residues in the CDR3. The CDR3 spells CASMLPAAGNEQFF. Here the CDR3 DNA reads TGTGCCAGCATGCTTCCCGCAGCTGGCAATGAGCAGTTCTTC.

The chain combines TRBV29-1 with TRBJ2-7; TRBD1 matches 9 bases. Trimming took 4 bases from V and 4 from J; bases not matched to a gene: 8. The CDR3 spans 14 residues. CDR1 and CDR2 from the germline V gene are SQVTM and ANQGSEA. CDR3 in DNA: TGCAGCGTTGTTTTCGGGACAGGGTATTACGAGCAGTACTTC. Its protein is CSVVFGTGYYEQYF.

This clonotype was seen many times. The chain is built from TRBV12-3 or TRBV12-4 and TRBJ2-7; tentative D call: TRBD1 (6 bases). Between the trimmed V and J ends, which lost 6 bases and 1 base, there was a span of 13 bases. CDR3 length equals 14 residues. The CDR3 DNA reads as TGTGCCAGCAGGTCAAGGGACAAATCCTACGAGCAGTACTTC. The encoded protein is CASRSRDKSYEQYF.

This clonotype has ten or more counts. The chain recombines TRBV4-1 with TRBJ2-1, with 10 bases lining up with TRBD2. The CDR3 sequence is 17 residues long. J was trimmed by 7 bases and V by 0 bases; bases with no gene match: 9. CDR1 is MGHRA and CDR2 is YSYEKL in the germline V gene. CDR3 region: CASSQDREAGGMNEQFF. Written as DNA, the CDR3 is TGCGCCAGCAGCCAAGATCGGGAAGCGGGGGGGATGAATGAGCAGTTCTTC.

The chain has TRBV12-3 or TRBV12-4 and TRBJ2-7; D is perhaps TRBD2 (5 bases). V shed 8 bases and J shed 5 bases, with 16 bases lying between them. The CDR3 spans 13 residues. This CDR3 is CASRGPEAHEQYF. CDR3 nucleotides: TGTGCCAGCCGCGGCCCGGAGGCCCACGAGCAGTACTTC.

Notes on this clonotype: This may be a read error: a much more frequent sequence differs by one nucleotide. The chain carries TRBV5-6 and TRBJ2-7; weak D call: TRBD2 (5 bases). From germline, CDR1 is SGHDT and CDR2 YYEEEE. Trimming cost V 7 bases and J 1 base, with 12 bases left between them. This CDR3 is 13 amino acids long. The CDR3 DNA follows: TGTGCCAGCGGCCTCCGAGGGTCCTACGAGCAGTACTTC. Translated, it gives CASGLRGSYEQYF.

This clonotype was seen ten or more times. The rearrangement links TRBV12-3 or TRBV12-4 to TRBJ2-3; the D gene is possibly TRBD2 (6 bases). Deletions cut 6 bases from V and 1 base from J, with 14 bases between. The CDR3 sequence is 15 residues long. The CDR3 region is CASSPSGGGTDTQYF. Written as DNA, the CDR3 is TGTGCCAGCAGCCCCTCTGGCGGGGGCACAGATACGCAGTATTTT.

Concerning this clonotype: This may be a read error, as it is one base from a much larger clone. The CDR3 loop reads CASSVYGMNTEAFF. The CDR3 nucleotides are TGCGCCAGCAGTGTGTACGGCATGAACACTGAAGCTTTCTTT. The chain combines TRBV10-2 with TRBJ1-1; no reliable D call. The V and J ends lost 4 bases and 0 bases respectively, with 9 bases between them. Looked up from germline, CDR1 is WSHSY and CDR2 is SAAADI. There are 14 residues in the CDR3.

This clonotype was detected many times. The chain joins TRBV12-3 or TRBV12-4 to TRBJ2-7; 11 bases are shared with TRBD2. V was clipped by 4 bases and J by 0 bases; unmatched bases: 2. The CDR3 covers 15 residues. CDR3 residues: CASSSTSGSSYEQYF. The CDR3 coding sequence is TGTGCCAGCAGTTCTACTAGCGGGAGCTCCTACGAGCAGTACTTC.

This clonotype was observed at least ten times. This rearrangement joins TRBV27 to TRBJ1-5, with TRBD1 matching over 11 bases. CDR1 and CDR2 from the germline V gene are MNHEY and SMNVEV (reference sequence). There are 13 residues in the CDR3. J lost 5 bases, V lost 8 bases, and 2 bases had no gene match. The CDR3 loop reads CASGQGADQPQHF. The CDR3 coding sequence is TGTGCCAGCGGACAGGGGGCGGATCAGCCCCAGCATTTT.